This TCR beta chain was observed in a study of blood T cell repertoires in COVID-19. In the study overall: Collection of acute and convalescent COVID-19 samples took place in the United States, Italy and Spain.

Study processing details: Amplification with reference gene primers provided the estimates of nucleated cell counts. Sequencing used immunoSEQ multiplex PCR; TCRdb keeps in-frame clones, though not all of them. The DNA gave D and trimming, while V, J and clone size come from that table. This sample has about 200,000 clones; 65% to 85% occur once, and the top ten carry roughly a tenth. With 1 base removed from V and 8 bases from J, the gap between germline ends came to 8 bases. Germline loops: CDR1 MNHNY, CDR2 SVGAGI (reference sequence). The CDR3 runs to 13 residues. Sample: peripheral blood. The gene calls are TRBV6-6 and TRBJ1-4; D ambiguous. This TCR came from a woman older than 75 with acute or convalescent COVID-19. CDR3 in amino acids: CASSYYTLEKLFF. DNA for the CDR3: TGTGCCAGCAGTTACTATACATTGGAAAAACTGTTTTTT.